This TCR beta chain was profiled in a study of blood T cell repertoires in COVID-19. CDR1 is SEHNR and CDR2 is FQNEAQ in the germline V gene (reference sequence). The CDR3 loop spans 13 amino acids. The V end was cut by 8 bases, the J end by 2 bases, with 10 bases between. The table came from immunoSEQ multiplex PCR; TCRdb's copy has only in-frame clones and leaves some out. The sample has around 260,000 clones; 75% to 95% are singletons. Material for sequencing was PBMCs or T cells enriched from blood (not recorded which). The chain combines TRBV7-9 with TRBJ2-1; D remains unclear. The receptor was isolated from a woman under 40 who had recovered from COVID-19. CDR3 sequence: CASGLETYNEQFF. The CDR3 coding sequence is TGTGCCAGCGGCCTGGAGACCTACAATGAGCAGTTCTTC.